These 15 T cell receptor beta chains were all obtained from the same sample, sequenced in a study of cytomegalovirus exposure and HLA in healthy donors. Assay used: immunoSEQ multiplex PCR; TCRdb lists only in-frame clones, some missing. This table holds about 200,000 clones, roughly 91% found once. The source material was PBMCs. The receptors were gathered from a woman aged 18-29 years in good health and CMV-seropositive.

This chain connects TRBV30 to TRBJ2-3; 12 nucleotides match TRBD2. The CDR3 runs to 17 residues. Trimming at V came to 3 bases and at J to 3 bases, leaving 10 bases not matched to a gene. CDR1 is GTSNPN and CDR2 is SVGIG in the germline V gene (reference sequence). As DNA, the CDR3 is TGTGCCTGGAGCCAGACTAGCGGGAGTGGGGTAACAGATACGCAGTATTTT. As protein: CAWSQTSGSGVTDTQYF.

The chain carries TRBV4-1 and TRBJ2-5; the D gene is possibly TRBD2 (6 bases). V was shortened by 4 bases and J by 6 bases, with 15 bases between the two germline ends. The CDR3 loop spans 14 amino acids. Germline loops: CDR1 MGHRA, CDR2 YSYEKL. The CDR3 loop reads CASSPAPSEKTQYF. Written as DNA, the CDR3 is TGCGCCAGCAGCCCAGCCCCTAGCGAGAAGACCCAGTACTTC.

The rearrangement links TRBV4-1 to TRBJ2-7, with 10 nucleotides matching TRBD2. Germline V gene data show CDR1 as MGHRA and CDR2 as YSYEKL. Trimming at V came to 1 base and at J to 0 bases, leaving 6 bases not matched to a gene. The CDR3 runs 17 residues. In DNA form, the CDR3 reads TGCGCCAGCAGCCAAGTGGCGACTAGCGGGTTCTCCTACGAGCAGTACTTC. Translation gives CASSQVATSGFSYEQYF.

V and J are TRBV4-1 and TRBJ2-1, with TRBD2 identical over 10 bases. Germline trimming cut 6 bases from V and 4 bases from J; bases unmatched to any gene: 6. The germline V gene has CDR1 MGHRA and CDR2 YSYEKL. CDR3 length equals 15 residues. This CDR3 is CASRASGSRYNEQFF. As DNA, the CDR3 is TGCGCCAGCAGGGCTAGCGGGAGTAGGTACAATGAGCAGTTCTTC.

J is TRBJ1-1 and V is TRBV4-1; D gene uncertain. The V end was cut by 4 bases, the J end by 6 bases, with 12 bases between. The CDR3 runs 13 residues. In germline, CDR1 is MGHRA, CDR2 YSYEKL. In nucleotides, the CDR3 is TGCGCCAGCAGCCCGAGCATGGTACCTGAAGCTTTCTTT. It specifies CASSPSMVPEAFF.

The chain joins TRBV4-1 to TRBJ2-7, with D unresolved. Germline V lookup: CDR1 MGHRA, CDR2 YSYEKL. Trimming left V 1 base short and J 3 bases short, with 16 bases between. The CDR3 extends over 16 amino acids. The CDR3 loop is CASSQVSRSASYEQYF. In DNA, the CDR3 is TGCGCCAGCAGCCAAGTCTCCCGCTCGGCTAGCTACGAGCAGTACTTC.

This clone was found a few times. The chain links TRBV30 to TRBJ2-7; 11 nucleotides match TRBD2. The V segment lost 0 bases and the J segment 3 bases; nucleotides outside the gene matches: 1. CDR3 length: 14 amino acids. Germline loops: CDR1 GTSNPN, CDR2 SVGIG (reference sequence). CDR3 nucleotides: TGTGCCTGGAGTGTGGGACTAGCGGTCTACGAGCAGTACTTC. Translation gives CAWSVGLAVYEQYF.

This chain connects TRBV7-3 to TRBJ2-7; 9 bases map to TRBD1. The CDR3 is 13 residues long. CDR1 is SGHTA, CDR2 FQGTGA, per germline. V was pared by 2 bases and J by 6 bases, with 2 bases of the junction left unmatched. CDR3 DNA sequence: TGTGCCAGCAGCTTACGGGACAGGGCCGAGCAGTACTTC. Residues: CASSLRDRAEQYF.

The chain is built from TRBV19 and TRBJ1-2, with TRBD1 matching over 10 bases. The CDR3 consists of 13 residues. Trimming took 4 bases from V and 6 from J; bases not matched to a gene: 2. Germline CDR1 and CDR2: LNHDA and SQIVND (reference sequence). This CDR3 reads CASSRDRGDGYTF. DNA of the CDR3: TGTGCCAGTAGTAGGGACAGGGGAGATGGCTACACCTTC.

The chain combines TRBV28 with TRBJ1-4, with 8 bases matching TRBD1. Looked up from germline, CDR1 is MDHEN and CDR2 is SYDVKM. V lost 4 bases to trimming and J lost 8 bases; unmatched junction nucleotides: 6. CDR3 length: 14 amino acids. The CDR3 sequence: CASSSRRGREKLFF. CDR3 DNA sequence: TGTGCCAGCAGTTCTCGCAGGGGGCGAGAAAAACTGTTTTTT. Full variable domain (missing parts from reference TRBV28 and TRBJ1-4): DVKVTQSSRYLVKRTGEKVFLECVQDMDHENMFWYRQDPGLGLRLIYFSYDVKMKEKGDIPEGYSVSREKKERFSLILESASTNQTSMYLCASSSRRGREKLFFGSGTQLSVL.

About this clone: Other DNA sequences in the same sample also yield this CDR3. This chain links TRBV18 with TRBJ2-3; TRBD1 matches at 9 bases. Germline V CDR1 and CDR2: KGHSH, LQKENI. The junction had 1 base not matched to a gene; V was cut back by 3 bases and J by 3 bases. The CDR3 has 14 residues. In DNA form, the CDR3 reads TGTGCCAGCTCACCTGACAGGGGGACAGATACGCAGTATTTT. Translating gives CASSPDRGTDTQYF.

V is TRBV5-1 and J is TRBJ2-1; D might be TRBD1 (6 bases). The V end lost 1 base, the J end lost 7 bases, and 9 bases lay between the germline ends. In germline, CDR1 is SGHRS, CDR2 YFSETQ. The CDR3 spans 13 residues. CDR3 nucleotides: TGCGCCAGCAGCTTGACAGGGAGAAATGAGCAGTTCTTC. It encodes CASSLTGRNEQFF.

This chain links TRBV18 with TRBJ1-1; weak D call: TRBD1 (5 bases). Germline V gene lookup returns CDR1 KGHSH and CDR2 LQKENI. The CDR3 contains 14 residues. V was clipped by 3 bases and J by 2 bases, with 10 bases between them. The DNA of the CDR3 is TGTGCCAGCTCACCCGCGGGGGGTAACACTGAAGCTTTCTTT. It codes for CASSPAGGNTEAFF.

The chain combines TRBV10-2 with TRBJ2-6, with D maybe TRBD1 (6 bases). Germline V gene data show CDR1 as WSHSY and CDR2 as SAAADI. CDR3 length: 16 amino acids. V lost 6 bases and J 0 bases, leaving 12 bases between the germline ends. CDR3 nucleotide sequence: TGCGCCAGCAGACCGGGACAACTCTCTGGGGCCAACGTCCTGACTTTC. It codes for CASRPGQLSGANVLTF.

The chain combines TRBV2 with TRBJ2-1; TRBD2 is a possible D gene (6 bases). The CDR3 runs to 13 residues. V was cut by 1 base and J by 10 bases, with 11 bases left in between. Germline V lookup: CDR1 SNHLY, CDR2 FYNNEI. CDR3 in amino acids: CASSEDVAGEQFF. The CDR3 DNA is TGTGCCAGCAGTGAAGATGTGGCGGGGGAGCAGTTCTTC.